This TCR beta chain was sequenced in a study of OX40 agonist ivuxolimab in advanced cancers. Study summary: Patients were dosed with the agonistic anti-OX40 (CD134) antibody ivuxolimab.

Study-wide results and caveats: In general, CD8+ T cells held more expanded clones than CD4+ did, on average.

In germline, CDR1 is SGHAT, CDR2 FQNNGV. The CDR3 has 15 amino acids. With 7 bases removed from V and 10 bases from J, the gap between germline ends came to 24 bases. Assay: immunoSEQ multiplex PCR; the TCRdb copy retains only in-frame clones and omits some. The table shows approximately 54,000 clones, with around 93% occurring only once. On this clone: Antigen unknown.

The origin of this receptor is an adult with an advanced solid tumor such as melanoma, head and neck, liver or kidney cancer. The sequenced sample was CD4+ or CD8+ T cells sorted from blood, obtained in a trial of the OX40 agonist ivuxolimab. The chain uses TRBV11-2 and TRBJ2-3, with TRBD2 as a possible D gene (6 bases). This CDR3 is CASNGGTSATISQYF. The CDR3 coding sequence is TGTGCCAGCAATGGCGGGACGTCTGCCACAATCTCGCAGTATTTT.